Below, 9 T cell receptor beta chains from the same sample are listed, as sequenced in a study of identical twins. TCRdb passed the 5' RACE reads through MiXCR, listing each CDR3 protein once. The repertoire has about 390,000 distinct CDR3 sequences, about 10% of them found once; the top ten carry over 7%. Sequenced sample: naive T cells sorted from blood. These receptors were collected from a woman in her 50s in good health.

CDR3 amino acids: CASRSGDSYEQYF. CDR3 DNA: TGCGCCAGCAGGTCAGGGGATTCCTACGAGCAGTACTTC. The V call is TRBV5-1, the J call TRBJ2-7, with D possibly being TRBD1 (6 bases). V was clipped by 5 bases and J by 1 base, with 10 bases between them. CDR1 SGHRS and CDR2 YFSETQ come from the germline V gene. There are 13 residues in the CDR3.

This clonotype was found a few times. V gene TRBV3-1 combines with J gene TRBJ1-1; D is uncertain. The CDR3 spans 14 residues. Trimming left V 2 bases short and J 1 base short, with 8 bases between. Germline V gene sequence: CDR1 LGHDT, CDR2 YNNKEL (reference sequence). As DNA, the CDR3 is TGTGCCAGCAGCCAATACTACCAGAACACTGAAGCTTTCTTT. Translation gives CASSQYYQNTEAFF.

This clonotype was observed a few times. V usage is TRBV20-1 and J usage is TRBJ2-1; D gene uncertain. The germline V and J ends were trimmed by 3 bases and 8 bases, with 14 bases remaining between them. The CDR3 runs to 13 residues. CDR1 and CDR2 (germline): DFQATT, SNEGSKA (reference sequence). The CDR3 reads CSASTFKVYEQFF. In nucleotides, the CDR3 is TGCAGTGCTAGCACATTCAAAGTCTATGAGCAGTTCTTC.

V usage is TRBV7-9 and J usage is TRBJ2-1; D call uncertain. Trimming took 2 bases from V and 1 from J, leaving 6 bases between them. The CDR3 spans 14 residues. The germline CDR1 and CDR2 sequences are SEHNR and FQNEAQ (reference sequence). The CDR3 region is CASSLKGSYNEQFF. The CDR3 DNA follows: TGTGCCAGCAGCTTAAAGGGTTCCTACAATGAGCAGTTCTTC.

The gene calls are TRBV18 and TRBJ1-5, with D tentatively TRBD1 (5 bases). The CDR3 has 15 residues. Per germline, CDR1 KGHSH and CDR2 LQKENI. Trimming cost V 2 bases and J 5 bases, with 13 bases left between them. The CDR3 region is CASSPSKGLDQPQHF. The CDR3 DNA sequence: TGTGCCAGCTCACCATCGAAGGGGCTCGATCAGCCCCAGCATTTT.

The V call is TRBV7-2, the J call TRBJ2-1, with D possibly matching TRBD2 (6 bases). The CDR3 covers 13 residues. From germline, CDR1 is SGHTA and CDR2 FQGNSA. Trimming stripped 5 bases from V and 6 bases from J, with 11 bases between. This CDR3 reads CASSHSSANEQFF. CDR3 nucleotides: TGTGCCAGCAGCCACTCTAGCGCCAATGAGCAGTTCTTC.

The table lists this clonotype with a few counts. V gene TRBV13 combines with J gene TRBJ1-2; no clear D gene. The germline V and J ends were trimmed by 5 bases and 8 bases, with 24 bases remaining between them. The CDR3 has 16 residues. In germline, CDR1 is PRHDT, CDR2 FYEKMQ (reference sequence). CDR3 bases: TGTGCCAGCAGCCCAAGGAGAGTCAGAGGCGGTGAAGGCTACACCTTC. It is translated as CASSPRRVRGGEGYTF.

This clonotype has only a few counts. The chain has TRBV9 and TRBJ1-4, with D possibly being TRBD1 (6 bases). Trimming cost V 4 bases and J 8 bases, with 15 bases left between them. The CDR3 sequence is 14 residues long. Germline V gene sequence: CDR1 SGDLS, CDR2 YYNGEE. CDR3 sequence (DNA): TGTGCCAGCAGCCTAGGGGGTCTAAGAGAAAAACTGTTTTTT. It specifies CASSLGGLREKLFF.

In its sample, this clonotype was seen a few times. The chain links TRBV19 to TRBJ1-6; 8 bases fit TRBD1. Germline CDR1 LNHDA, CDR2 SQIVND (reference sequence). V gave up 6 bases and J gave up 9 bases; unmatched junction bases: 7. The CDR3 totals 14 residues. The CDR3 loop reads CASSPTGVTSPLHF. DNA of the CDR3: TGTGCCAGTAGCCCGACAGGGGTAACTTCACCCCTCCACTTT.